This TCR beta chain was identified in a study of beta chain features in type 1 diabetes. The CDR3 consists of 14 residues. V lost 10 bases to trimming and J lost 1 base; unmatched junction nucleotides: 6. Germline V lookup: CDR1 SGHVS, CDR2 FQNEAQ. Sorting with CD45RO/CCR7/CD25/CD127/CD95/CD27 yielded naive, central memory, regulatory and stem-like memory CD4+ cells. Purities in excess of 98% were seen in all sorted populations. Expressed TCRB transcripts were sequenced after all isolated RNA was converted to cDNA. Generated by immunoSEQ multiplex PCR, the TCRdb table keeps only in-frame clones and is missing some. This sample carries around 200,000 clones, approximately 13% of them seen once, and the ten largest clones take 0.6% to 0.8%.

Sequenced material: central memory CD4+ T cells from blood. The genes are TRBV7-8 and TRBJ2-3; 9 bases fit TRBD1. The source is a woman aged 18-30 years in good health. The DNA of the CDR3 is TGTGCCACCGGGACAGGGACTGGCACAGATACGCAGTATTTT. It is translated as CATGTGTGTDTQYF.